This T cell receptor beta chain is drawn from a study of T cell responses to AZD1222 COVID-19 vaccine. The data were produced by immunoSEQ multiplex PCR, yet TCRdb's version contains in-frame clones alone and is incomplete. The sample yields around 120,000 clones, over 75% seen once. The TCR sequence derives from an adult in good health. This specimen was peripheral blood, taken on day 0 of MenACWY control vaccination.

DNA of the CDR3: TGTGCCAGCAGCCAAGCATTGAACACTGAAGCTTTCTTT. Translating it yields CASSQALNTEAFF. The J gene is TRBJ1-1, the V gene TRBV3-1 (or the pseudogene TRBV3-2); D uncertain. Deletions cut 1 base from V and 0 bases from J, with 3 bases between. CDR1 and CDR2 (germline): LGHDT, YNNKEL (reference sequence). The CDR3 is 13 amino acids.